The clone carrying this T cell receptor (beta chain) was seen more than once but under ten times. The CDR3 is made up of 17 amino acids. V gave up 2 bases and J gave up 4 bases, with 21 bases separating them. CDR1 SGDLS and CDR2 YYNGEE come from the germline V gene. TCRdb reanalysed the RT-PCR reads using MiXCR and keeps one entry per CDR3 protein. The data hold hundreds of thousands of distinct CDR3 sequences, with 14% observed a single time. Sequencing was performed on memory CD4+ T cells from blood. The receptor's source is a female donor in good health, serving as a healthy control. The V gene is TRBV9, the J gene TRBJ1-1, with TRBD1 as a possible D gene (6 bases). The DNA for the CDR3 is TGTGCCAGCAGCGTTTATGGGGGGCGCGCGCTTTCCACTGAAGCTTTCTTT. Its translation is CASSVYGGRALSTEAFF.